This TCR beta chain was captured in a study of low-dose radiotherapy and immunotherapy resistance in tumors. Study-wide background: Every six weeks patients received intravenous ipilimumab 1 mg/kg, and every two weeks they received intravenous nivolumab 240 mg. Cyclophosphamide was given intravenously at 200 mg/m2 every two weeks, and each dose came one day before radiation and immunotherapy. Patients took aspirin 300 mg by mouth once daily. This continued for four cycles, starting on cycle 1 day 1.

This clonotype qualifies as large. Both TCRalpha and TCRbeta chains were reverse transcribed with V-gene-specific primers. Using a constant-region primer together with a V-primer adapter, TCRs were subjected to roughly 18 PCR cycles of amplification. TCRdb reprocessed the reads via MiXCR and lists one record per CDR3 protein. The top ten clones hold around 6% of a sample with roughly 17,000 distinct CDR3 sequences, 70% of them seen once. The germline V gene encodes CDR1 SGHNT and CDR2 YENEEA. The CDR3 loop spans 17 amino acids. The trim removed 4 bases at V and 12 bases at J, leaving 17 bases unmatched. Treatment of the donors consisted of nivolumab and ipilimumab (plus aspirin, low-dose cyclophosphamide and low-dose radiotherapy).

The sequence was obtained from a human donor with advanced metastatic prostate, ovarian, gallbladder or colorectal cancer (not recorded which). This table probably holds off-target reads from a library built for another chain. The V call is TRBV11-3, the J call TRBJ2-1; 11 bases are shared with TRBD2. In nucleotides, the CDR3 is TGTGCCAGCAGCTACAGAGACGGCTCGGGACTAGCGGAGCGGCAGTTCTTC. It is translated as CASSYRDGSGLAERQFF.